This record concerns one TCR beta chain sequence. Its antigen is unknown. The data derive from a study of cytomegalovirus exposure and HLA in healthy donors. Between the trimmed V and J ends, which lost 1 base and 3 bases, there was a span of 13 bases. Germline values: CDR1 SGHDT, CDR2 YYEEEE. CDR3 size: 15 residues. Overall study results and limits: Most observed TCR sequences were rare, whereas some public TCRs were detected in many donors. Most subjects' HLA-A and HLA-B alleles were reportedly predicted from TCR beta sequences. Compared with the roughly 700-donor mean, an Asian-associated ancestry cluster reportedly had fewer N-insertions, according to a later analysis.

With 60 Vbeta and 13 Jbeta primers, the PCR was carried out. Produced via immunoSEQ multiplex PCR; TCRdb's table is partial and in-frame only. Among 200,000 or so clones listed, about 76% were seen once. This sequence was found in a male donor in good health and CMV-seropositive. Sequencing used PBMCs. The chain employs TRBV5-6 and TRBJ1-1; D perhaps matches TRBD1 (5 bases). The CDR3 is CASSLLEGRHTEAFF. DNA of the CDR3: TGTGCCAGCAGCTTGTTGGAGGGGAGGCACACTGAAGCTTTCTTT.